This T cell receptor beta chain is from a study of shared clonotypes between healthy human individuals (TCRdb year 2020). Regarding the research as a whole: A couple of women and a few men aged 18 to 49 years were included in the cohort. Different laboratories and diverse techniques were used to prepare libraries and sequence TCR repertoires, to increase sequencing depth and limit assay-specific biases. Blood TCR repertoires of five healthy adults were deeply sequenced to estimate repertoire size and the extent of clonotype sharing between individuals. Each donor's leukapheresis produced roughly between roughly 0.85 and 9.5 billion PBMCs. Broader findings and caveats from the paper: Sampling was restricted to blood, and TCR repertoires in tissue are likely to differ from TCR repertoires in blood. Based on pairwise subsampling, the degree of clonotype sharing among donors was expected to be affected by sequencing depth. Because the study included a small number of donors, the genetic and exposure-history diversity represented was limited.

TCR CDR3 regions were amplified from genomic DNA by multiplex PCR using the deep immunoSEQ assay. For each cell subset, the extracted genomic DNA was distributed evenly across all wells of several immunoSEQ 96-well plates, and each plate served as one replicate. For unsorted PBMC, roughly 300 ng of genomic DNA, equivalent to 25,000 to 35,000 T cell genomes, went into each replicate PCR. Unsorted PBMC genomic DNA was sequenced across ten immunoSEQ deep assay plates. Purified libraries were quantified with a Qubit 3.0 fluorometer, sized on a Bioanalyzer 2100, and re-quantified with the KAPA Library Quantification kit. Every immunoSEQ 96-well plate was sequenced on a separate single-read 150-cycle Illumina NextSeq 550 flow cell. Under the source paper's analysis protocol: The immunoSEQ output contained only junctional sequences without quality scores, so filtering could not match that applied to full-length reads. Sequences were annotated with PyIR, a Python wrapper for IgBLAST v1.9, and V/J genes and CDR3 were assigned using IMGT germline references. Any read was removed if the V/J assignment was weak (E-value above 1e-6), the CDR3 was missing, or the read contained stop codons, out-of-frame junctions, or ambiguous translated residues. V3J clonotypes were defined by identical inferred V gene, J gene, and CDR3 amino acid sequence. To compute the percentage overlap between repertoires, the number of shared unique clonotypes was divided by the size of the smaller repertoire. Three approaches were used to assess repertoire richness: RTK rarefaction, the Chao1 estimator, and Recon v2.1 estimates of unobserved clonotypes. Drawn from immuneACCESS, this table holds only the in-frame rearrangements with V and J called that TCRdb kept. Clones are partly lost; checked studies trace under half to an unresolved V gene and leave the rest unexplained. For V, J and clone size, that table is used; D and trimming come from the DNA. In this sample the table shows 550,000 to 600,000 clones, roughly 79% of which occur a single time. The top ten hold more than 10% of the sample.

Healthy HIV-negative adults with no recently reported acute infections or vaccinations were included as donors. Every donor was a Caucasian adult residing in Nashville, Tennessee, USA. In the unsorted samples, approximately 82 million PBMCs were counted, and genomic DNA was extracted using the QIAamp DNA Blood Mini kit. Blood was collected by leukapheresis, and PBMCs were isolated by Ficoll-Histopaque density gradient centrifugation and then cryopreserved in liquid nitrogen vapor phase. V loses 5 bases, J loses 1 base, and the germline ends lie 15 bases apart. In the germline V gene, CDR1 corresponds to MDHEN and CDR2 to SYDVKM. The CDR3 holds 17 amino acids from the cysteine to the phenylalanine. The sequence is cut down to CDR3 DNA, 51 bases in frame from base 1. With regard to this clone: It has no known antigen specificity. The record has no base qualities; no much larger clone is one base away.

Recombination linked TRBV28 to TRBJ2-6, with TRBD1 tentatively as D gene (6 bases match). What was sequenced was PBMCs. This TCR derives from a woman aged 40 to 49 in good health. Some clones in this sample may be carry-over from other donors' samples. The sequenced DNA: TGTGCCAGCAGTACGATCAGGGGAGCTTCTGGGGCCAACGTCCTGACTTTC. Translated, this is CASSTIRGASGANVLTF.